These 24 T cell receptor beta chains came from one sample sequenced in a study of blood T cell repertoires in COVID-19. Here immunoSEQ multiplex PCR was the method, and the copy in TCRdb shows in-frame clones only, minus some. This table has about 360,000 clones, about 83% appearing once. The sample taken for sequencing was peripheral blood. All receptors come from a man in his thirties or forties with active or convalescent COVID-19.

This sequence joins TRBV28 and TRBJ2-5; TRBD2 aligns across 9 bases. The CDR3 is 18 residues long. V lost 5 bases to trimming and J lost 4 bases; unmatched junction nucleotides: 17. CDR1 and CDR2 (germline): MDHEN, SYDVKM. CDR3 DNA sequence: TGTGCCAGCAGTCCATATGGGATAGCGGGGGAGGAAATAGAGACCCAGTACTTC. Its protein is CASSPYGIAGEEIETQYF.

This chain uses TRBV10-1 with TRBJ2-3, with D possibly being TRBD2 (6 bases). This CDR3 is 16 amino acids long. Trimming took off 2 bases at V and 1 base at J, with 13 bases between the two ends. Germline assignment: CDR1 WNHNN and CDR2 SYGVQD (reference sequence). CDR3 nucleotide sequence: TGCGCCAGCAGTGAGACGGAGGGGAGACGCACAGATACGCAGTATTTT. Amino acids: CASSETEGRRTDTQYF.

The rearrangement joins TRBV5-1 to TRBJ2-2; D is unclear. CDR1 and CDR2 from the germline V gene are SGHRS and YFSETQ. The CDR3 is 14 amino acids. V was shortened by 0 bases and J by 7 bases, with 10 bases between the two germline ends. CDR3 coding DNA: TGCGCCAGCAGCTTGGCCCAACCCGGCGGGGAGCTGTTTTTT. It codes for CASSLAQPGGELFF.

The chain couples TRBV4-1 to TRBJ2-2; 8 positions match TRBD2. CDR3 size: 18 residues. V lost 2 bases and J lost 0; bases outside the gene matches: 8. The germline V gene encodes CDR1 MGHRA and CDR2 YSYEKL. The CDR3 here is CASSQRTSLYSNTGELFF. DNA of the CDR3: TGCGCCAGCAGCCAACGGACTAGCCTCTACTCGAACACCGGGGAGCTGTTTTTT.

This chain joins TRBV27 and TRBJ2-5; perhaps TRBD2 as D (5 bases). Trimming removed 4 bases from V and 5 bases from J, with 8 bases in between. This CDR3 region has 12 residues. Germline V CDR1 and CDR2: MNHEY, SMNVEV (reference sequence). CDR3 loop: CASSYPGETQYF. The CDR3 DNA sequence: TGTGCCAGCAGTTACCCGGGGGAGACCCAGTACTTC.

The genes are TRBV27 and TRBJ2-1; TRBD2 aligns across 14 bases. The V and J ends lost 6 bases and 2 bases, in that order; junction bases with no gene match: 12. Germline assignment: CDR1 MNHEY and CDR2 SMNVEV (reference sequence). This CDR3 spans 19 amino acids. For the CDR3, the DNA is TGTGCCAGCAGCCCCTCCGGGACTAGCGGGAGTTGGGCCTACAATGAGCAGTTCTTC. As protein: CASSPSGTSGSWAYNEQFF.

This chain uses TRBV7-2 with TRBJ1-5, with D possibly being TRBD1 (5 bases). V shed 4 bases and J shed 2 bases, with 15 bases lying between them. The germline V gene has CDR1 SGHTA and CDR2 FQGNSA. The CDR3 runs to 16 residues. CDR3 nucleotide sequence: TGTGCCAGCAGCTCGGTAGGGGTCGAAGGCAATCAGCCCCAGCATTTT. It codes for CASSSVGVEGNQPQHF.

The J gene is TRBJ1-5, the V gene TRBV30, with unresolved D. The length of the CDR3 is 9 residues. Germline CDR1 reads GTSNPN; CDR2 reads SVGIG (reference sequence). The V gene lost 7 bases and the J gene lost 7 bases, with 5 bases spanning the gap. The CDR3 DNA follows: TGTGCCTCCCTACAGCCCCAGCATTTT. Translation gives CASLQPQHF.

The chain has TRBV5-1 and TRBJ2-7; no reliable D call. In germline, CDR1 is SGHRS, CDR2 YFSETQ. The CDR3 consists of 15 residues. Trimming took 5 bases from V and 1 from J, leaving 16 bases between them. The CDR3 region is CASRFLPLSSYEQYF. CDR3 nucleotides: TGCGCCAGCAGGTTTCTTCCCCTTAGTTCCTACGAGCAGTACTTC.

CDR3 sequence (DNA): TGTGCCAGCAGCTCCCGGTTGACCGGGGAGCTGTTTTTT. It specifies CASSSRLTGELFF. J is TRBJ2-2 and V is TRBV13; no reliable D call. V dropped 4 bases and J dropped 5 bases, with 8 bases sitting between them. CDR3 length: 13 amino acids. CDR1 and CDR2 (germline): PRHDT, FYEKMQ (reference sequence). Drawing the rest from reference TRBV13 and TRBJ2-2, the complete variable domain is AAGVIQSPRHLIKEKRETATLKCYPIPRHDTVYWYQQGPGQDPQFLISFYEKMQSDKGSIPDRFSAQQFSDYHSELNMSSLELGDSALYFCASSSRLTGELFFGEGSRLTVL.

The V call is TRBV6-1, the J call TRBJ2-7, with 7 bases that match TRBD2. V shed 1 base and J 3 bases; nucleotides not matched to a gene: 3. The germline V gene has CDR1 MNHNS and CDR2 SASEGT. The CDR3 length is 14 residues. The CDR3: CASSEGPSGYEQYF. The CDR3 coding sequence is TGTGCCAGCAGTGAAGGTCCTAGCGGCTACGAGCAGTACTTC.

V is TRBV28 and J is TRBJ1-5; TRBD1 aligns across 8 bases. V lost 2 bases, J lost 5 bases, and 11 bases stayed unmatched. In germline, CDR1 is MDHEN, CDR2 SYDVKM. The CDR3 consists of 17 residues. This CDR3 is CASSLNPRTGTDQPQHF. In DNA, the CDR3 is TGTGCCAGCAGTTTAAACCCTCGGACAGGGACGGATCAGCCCCAGCATTTT.

J is TRBJ2-3 and V is TRBV4-1; D perhaps matches TRBD2 (5 bases). Trimming took 3 bases from V and 3 from J, leaving 16 bases between them. The germline gives CDR1 MGHRA, CDR2 YSYEKL. There are 16 residues in the CDR3. CDR3 amino acids: CASSQGAFRGTDTQYF. The CDR3, as DNA: TGCGCCAGCAGCCAGGGTGCCTTTAGAGGGACAGATACGCAGTATTTT.

This clone appeared a single time. DNA for the CDR3: TGTGCCAGCAGAGCAGGGGGCAGGAGGGATGGCTACACCTTC. Its translation: CASRAGGRRDGYTF. The gene calls are TRBV6-5 and TRBJ1-2, with 8 bases that match TRBD1. V was clipped by 6 bases and J by 6 bases; unmatched bases: 9. The CDR3 runs 14 residues. Germline V gene sequence: CDR1 MNHEY, CDR2 SVGAGI.

To note about this clone: This specimen includes other DNA sequences encoding the same CDR3. The chain joins TRBV30 to TRBJ2-7; TRBD1 is a possible D gene (6 bases). Germline values: CDR1 GTSNPN, CDR2 SVGIG (reference sequence). V dropped 2 bases and J dropped 3 bases, with 8 bases sitting between them. The CDR3 contains 12 residues. The CDR3 DNA is TGTGCCTGGAGTCCCAGGGGCTACGAGCAGTACTTC. Translating gives CAWSPRGYEQYF.

The gene calls are TRBV14 and TRBJ1-4; no clear D. Trimming left V 4 bases short and J 4 bases short, with 16 bases between. CDR1 and CDR2 from the germline V gene are SGHDN and FVKESK. This CDR3 is built from 16 residues. The CDR3 sequence: CASSPGWPVLNEKLFF. The CDR3 DNA follows: TGTGCCAGCAGCCCGGGGTGGCCAGTACTTAATGAAAAACTGTTTTTT.

The rearrangement uses TRBV6-5 and TRBJ2-7, with D maybe TRBD1 (5 bases). V was clipped by 8 bases and J by 6 bases, with 17 bases between them. The CDR3 is 13 residues long. Germline CDR1 and CDR2: MNHEY and SVGAGI. In DNA form, the CDR3 reads TGTGCCAGCGTAGCAGGGTTGGGTCTCGAGCAGTACTTC. Translated, it gives CASVAGLGLEQYF.

The count of this clone is one. This sequence joins TRBV6-2 or TRBV6-3 and TRBJ1-2, with 10 bases lining up with TRBD1. The CDR3 covers 16 residues. The germline gives CDR1 MNHEY, CDR2 SVGEGT. J was trimmed by 7 bases and V by 6 bases; bases with no gene match: 14. In DNA form, the CDR3 reads TGTGCCAGCAGCGTTTCGCTTGGGACAGGGGAAATTGGCTACACCTTC. Protein: CASSVSLGTGEIGYTF.

The chain recombines TRBV3-1 (or the pseudogene TRBV3-2) with TRBJ2-7, with 9 bases fitting TRBD1. V dropped 5 bases and J dropped 3; count of bases not matched to a gene: 11. There are 16 residues in the CDR3. The germline gives CDR1 LGHDT, CDR2 YNNKEL (reference sequence). The CDR3 reads CASSYGLPGQGYEQYF. The CDR3 DNA sequence: TGTGCCAGCAGCTATGGACTTCCGGGACAGGGCTACGAGCAGTACTTC.

The chain couples TRBV5-5 to TRBJ1-5, with D unclear. The germline V gene has CDR1 SGHKS and CDR2 YYEKEE (reference sequence). Deletions cut 0 bases from V and 8 bases from J, with 12 bases between. The CDR3 runs to 14 residues. Here the CDR3 reads CASSLEGREEPQHF. The CDR3 region has the DNA TGTGCCAGCAGCTTGGAGGGCCGGGAGGAGCCCCAGCATTTT.

The V and J genes are TRBV4-1 and TRBJ2-7; 8 nucleotides agree with TRBD1. The CDR3 is 15 amino acids. The J segment lost 3 bases and the V segment lost 1 base, leaving 5 bases of the junction unmatched. The germline V gene encodes CDR1 MGHRA and CDR2 YSYEKL. The DNA for the CDR3 is TGCGCCAGCAGCCAAGGTGTTGGACAGGGCTACGAGCAGTACTTC. This translates into CASSQGVGQGYEQYF.

The DNA of the CDR3 is TGCGCCAGCAGTCAATCCCGGACAGGGAAGTTTAGATGCGAGCAGTACTTC. This translates into CASSQSRTGKFRCEQYF. J is TRBJ2-7 and V is TRBV23-1; TRBD1 matches at 8 bases. TRBV23-1 belongs to the ORF category, with a function that is uncertain. J was trimmed by 6 bases and V by 0 bases; bases with no gene match: 13. There are 17 residues in the CDR3.

The CDR3 DNA reads TGTGCTAGTGCCCGGGGAATGGGGATGAATGAGCAGTTCTTC. Protein: CASARGMGMNEQFF. The chain carries TRBV12-5 and TRBJ2-1; TRBD2 is a possible D gene (5 bases). Germline assignment: CDR1 LGHNT and CDR2 FRNRAP. CDR3 length: 14 amino acids. The V end lost 7 bases, the J end lost 7 bases, and 17 bases lay between the germline ends.

The V call is TRBV6-5, the J call TRBJ2-5, with 7 nucleotides matching TRBD1. V lost 6 bases and J lost 4; bases outside the gene matches: 8. The germline gives CDR1 MNHEY, CDR2 SVGAGI. The CDR3 totals 14 residues. The CDR3, as DNA: TGTGCCAGCAGAGCAGACAGGGCTGGAGAGACCCAGTACTTC. Translation: CASRADRAGETQYF.